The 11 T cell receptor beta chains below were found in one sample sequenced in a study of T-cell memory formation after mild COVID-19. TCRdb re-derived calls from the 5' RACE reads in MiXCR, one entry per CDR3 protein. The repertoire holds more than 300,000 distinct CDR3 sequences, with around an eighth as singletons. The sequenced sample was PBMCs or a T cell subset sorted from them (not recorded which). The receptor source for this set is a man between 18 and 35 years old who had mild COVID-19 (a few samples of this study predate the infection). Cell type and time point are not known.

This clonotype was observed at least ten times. The CDR3 DNA follows: TGTGCCAGCAGCTGGGGGTCCGGGGCTGGGACAGATACGCAGTATTTT. Encoded protein: CASSWGSGAGTDTQYF. The chain joins TRBV7-2 to TRBJ2-3; tentatively, D is TRBD1 or TRBD2 (5 bases each). The germline V gene encodes CDR1 SGHTA and CDR2 FQGNSA. With 4 bases removed from V and 3 bases from J, the gap between germline ends came to 17 bases. The CDR3 loop spans 16 amino acids.

The CDR3 loop is CASRKPTETYEQYV. The CDR3 DNA reads as TGTGCCAGCAGAAAACCGACAGAGACCTACGAGCAGTACGTC. The J gene is TRBJ2-7, the V gene TRBV7-8, with D possibly TRBD1 on 5 matching bases. Between the trimmed V and J ends, which lost 6 bases and 2 bases, there was a span of 14 bases. CDR3 length: 14 residues. Per the germline V gene, CDR1 is SGHVS and CDR2 is FQNEAQ.

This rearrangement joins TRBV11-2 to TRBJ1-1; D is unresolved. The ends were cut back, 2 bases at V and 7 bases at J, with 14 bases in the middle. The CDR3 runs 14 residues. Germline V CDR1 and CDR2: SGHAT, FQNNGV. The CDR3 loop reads CASSLSRIRNEAFF. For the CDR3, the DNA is TGTGCCAGCAGCTTATCGAGGATTAGGAATGAAGCTTTCTTT.

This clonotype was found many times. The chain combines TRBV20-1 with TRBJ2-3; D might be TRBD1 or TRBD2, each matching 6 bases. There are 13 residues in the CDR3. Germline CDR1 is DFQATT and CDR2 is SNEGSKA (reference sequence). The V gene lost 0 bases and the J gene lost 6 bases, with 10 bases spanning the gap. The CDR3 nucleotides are TGCAGTGCTAGAGAGACGGGGGCGGATACGCAGTATTTT. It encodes CSARETGADTQYF.

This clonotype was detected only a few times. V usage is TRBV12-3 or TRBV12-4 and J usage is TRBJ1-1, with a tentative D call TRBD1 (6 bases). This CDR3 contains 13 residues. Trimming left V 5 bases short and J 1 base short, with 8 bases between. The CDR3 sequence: CASSRDTNTEAFF. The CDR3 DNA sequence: TGTGCCAGCAGTAGGGACACGAACACTGAAGCTTTCTTT.

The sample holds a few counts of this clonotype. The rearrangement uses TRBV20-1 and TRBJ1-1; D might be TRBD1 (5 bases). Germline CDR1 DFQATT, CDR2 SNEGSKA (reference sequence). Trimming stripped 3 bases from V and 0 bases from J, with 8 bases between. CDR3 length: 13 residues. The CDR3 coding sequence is TGCAGTGCTAGGGGACGGATGAACACTGAAGCTTTCTTT. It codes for CSARGRMNTEAFF.

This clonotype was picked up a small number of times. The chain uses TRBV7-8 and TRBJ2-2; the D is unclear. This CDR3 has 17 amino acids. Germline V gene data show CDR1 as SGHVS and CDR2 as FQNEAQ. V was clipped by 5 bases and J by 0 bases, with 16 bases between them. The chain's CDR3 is CASSLWSNPSNTGELFF. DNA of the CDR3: TGTGCCAGCAGCCTCTGGAGTAACCCGTCGAACACCGGGGAGCTGTTTTTT.

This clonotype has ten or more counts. This CDR3 reads CASSPGLYNEQFF. DNA for the CDR3: TGTGCCAGCTCCCCGGGACTCTACAATGAGCAGTTCTTC. The chain joins TRBV18 to TRBJ2-1; weak D call: TRBD2 (6 bases). Germline CDR1 is KGHSH and CDR2 is LQKENI. CDR3 length: 13 amino acids. Between the trimmed V and J ends, which lost 6 bases and 3 bases, there was a span of 9 bases.

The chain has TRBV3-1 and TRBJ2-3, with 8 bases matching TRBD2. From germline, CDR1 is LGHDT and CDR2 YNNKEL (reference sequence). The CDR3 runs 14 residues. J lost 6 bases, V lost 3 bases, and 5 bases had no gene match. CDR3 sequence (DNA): TGTGCCAGCAGCCACGGGGGGGCCTTCGATACGCAGTATTTT. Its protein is CASSHGGAFDTQYF.

This CDR3 reads CASSQDLRGSNQPQHF. CDR3 in DNA: TGCGCCAGCAGCCAAGATCTAAGGGGGAGCAATCAGCCCCAGCATTTT. The V gene is TRBV4-3, the J gene TRBJ1-5; TRBD1 might be the D (6 bases). In germline, CDR1 is LGHNA, CDR2 YSLEER. This CDR3 spans 16 amino acids. The V end was cut by 0 bases, the J end by 1 base, with 10 bases between.

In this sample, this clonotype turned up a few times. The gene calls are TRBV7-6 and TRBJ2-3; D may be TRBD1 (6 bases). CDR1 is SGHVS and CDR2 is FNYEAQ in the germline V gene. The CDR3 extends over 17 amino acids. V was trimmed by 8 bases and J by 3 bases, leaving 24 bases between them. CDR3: CASRTSAGVMGTDTQYF. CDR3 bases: TGTGCCAGCCGCACGTCGGCAGGGGTAATGGGGACAGATACGCAGTATTTT.